This T cell receptor beta chain was found in a study of blood T cell repertoires in COVID-19. Turning to the study itself: Researchers got acute and convalescent COVID-19 samples from the United States, Italy and Spain. T cells, B-cell-depleted T cells, or PBMCs supplied cDNA or gDNA.

How the authors handled the data: Reference gene primer amplification gave nucleated cell count estimates. Data came from immunoSEQ multiplex PCR; TCRdb stores just in-frame clones and leaves some out. The DNA gave D and trimming, while V, J and clone size come from that table. The sample yields about 320,000 clones, roughly 85% seen once. V shed 4 bases, J shed 3 bases, and the junction held 6 bases outside the gene matches. The CDR3 covers 14 residues. The germline V gene has CDR1 SGHDN and CDR2 FVKESK. This chain uses TRBV14 with TRBJ2-7; 7 positions agree with TRBD1. The sequencing sample was made of peripheral blood. This clonotype originated in a human donor in a cohort sampled during active COVID-19. CDR3 coding DNA: TGTGCCAGCAGCCGACAGGGTGTTGGCTACGAGCAGTACTTC. Its protein product is CASSRQGVGYEQYF.